These T cell receptor beta chains were read from a single sample in a study of T-cell reconstitution after alpha-beta-depleted transplantation in children. One entry per CDR3 protein, called by TCRdb with MiXCR from the PCR reads. The table shows roughly 500,000 distinct CDR3 sequences, with approximately 20% occurring only once. The starting material was PBMCs from the stem cell graft donor, obtained from the stem cell graft. These TCRs come from a human donor who donated a stem cell graft to a child with acute lymphoblastic leukemia. CDR3s include the opening cysteine and the closing phenylalanine or tryptophan. A D gene is named only where the DNA matches it firmly. Expanded clones get a size class; other rows say once, few or many, or leave the size out.

d_call: TRBD1; v_call: TRBV20-1; j_call: TRBJ2-7; clone_size: many; cdr3_aa: CSATGQETYEQYF; cdr3_nt: TGCAGTGCTACGGGACAGGAAACCTACGAGCAGTACTTC
d_call: -; v_call: TRBV4-1; j_call: TRBJ2-1; clone_size: many; cdr3_aa: CASSQGYGGNYNEQFF; cdr3_nt: TGCGCCAGCAGCCAAGGTTACGGAGGCAACTACAATGAGCAGTTCTTC
d_call: -; v_call: TRBV7-9; j_call: TRBJ2-7; clone_size: -; cdr3_aa: CASSQYPYEQYF; cdr3_nt: TGTGCCAGCAGCCAATACCCTTACGAGCAGTACTTC
d_call: -; v_call: TRBV7-3; j_call: TRBJ2-7; clone_size: few; cdr3_aa: CASTPRRSYEQYF; cdr3_nt: TGTGCCAGCACCCCCCGTCGCTCCTACGAGCAGTACTTC
d_call: -; v_call: TRBV29-1; j_call: TRBJ2-7; clone_size: -; cdr3_aa: CSVIDTHSYEQYF; cdr3_nt: TGCAGCGTTATTGACACCCACTCCTACGAGCAGTACTTC
d_call: TRBD2; v_call: TRBV5-1; j_call: TRBJ2-5; clone_size: few; cdr3_aa: CASLTFPGLAGETQYF; cdr3_nt: TGCGCCAGCCTCACTTTCCCGGGACTAGCGGGAGAGACCCAGTACTTC
d_call: TRBD1; v_call: TRBV27; j_call: TRBJ2-3; clone_size: -; cdr3_aa: CASSFSDRGADTQYF; cdr3_nt: TGTGCCAGCAGTTTTTCGGACAGGGGGGCAGATACGCAGTATTTT
d_call: -; v_call: TRBV10-3; j_call: TRBJ1-2; clone_size: few; cdr3_aa: CAIGSGTVFGYTF; cdr3_nt: TGTGCCATCGGCTCCGGGACGGTCTTTGGCTACACCTTC
d_call: -; v_call: TRBV18; j_call: TRBJ2-1; clone_size: -; cdr3_aa: CASSPVTEQFF; cdr3_nt: TGTGCCAGCTCACCGGTAACTGAGCAGTTCTTC
d_call: TRBD1; v_call: TRBV5-1; j_call: TRBJ2-7; clone_size: few; cdr3_aa: CASSFFSGQLTYEQYF; cdr3_nt: TGCGCCAGCAGCTTCTTTTCGGGACAGCTGACCTACGAGCAGTACTTC
d_call: -; v_call: TRBV28; j_call: TRBJ2-2; clone_size: once; cdr3_aa: CASSLAGLPGTGELFF; cdr3_nt: TGTGCCAGCAGTTTGGCGGGACTCCCTGGTACCGGGGAGCTGTTTTTT
d_call: TRBD1; v_call: TRBV7-9; j_call: TRBJ2-7; clone_size: few; cdr3_aa: CASKSGQGNEQYF; cdr3_nt: TGTGCCAGCAAATCGGGACAGGGCAACGAGCAGTACTTC
d_call: -; v_call: TRBV12-3/TRBV12-4; j_call: TRBJ1-5; clone_size: -; cdr3_aa: CASNSQGFQPQHF; cdr3_nt: TGTGCCAGCAATTCCCAGGGTTTTCAGCCCCAGCATTTT
d_call: -; v_call: TRBV4-1; j_call: TRBJ2-2; clone_size: many; cdr3_aa: CASSQTGTYTGELFF; cdr3_nt: TGCGCCAGCAGCCAGACAGGGACTTACACCGGGGAGCTGTTTTTT
d_call: -; v_call: TRBV20-1; j_call: TRBJ2-7; clone_size: -; cdr3_aa: CSARDSGAGEQYF; cdr3_nt: TGCAGTGCTAGAGATAGTGGGGCGGGTGAGCAGTACTTC